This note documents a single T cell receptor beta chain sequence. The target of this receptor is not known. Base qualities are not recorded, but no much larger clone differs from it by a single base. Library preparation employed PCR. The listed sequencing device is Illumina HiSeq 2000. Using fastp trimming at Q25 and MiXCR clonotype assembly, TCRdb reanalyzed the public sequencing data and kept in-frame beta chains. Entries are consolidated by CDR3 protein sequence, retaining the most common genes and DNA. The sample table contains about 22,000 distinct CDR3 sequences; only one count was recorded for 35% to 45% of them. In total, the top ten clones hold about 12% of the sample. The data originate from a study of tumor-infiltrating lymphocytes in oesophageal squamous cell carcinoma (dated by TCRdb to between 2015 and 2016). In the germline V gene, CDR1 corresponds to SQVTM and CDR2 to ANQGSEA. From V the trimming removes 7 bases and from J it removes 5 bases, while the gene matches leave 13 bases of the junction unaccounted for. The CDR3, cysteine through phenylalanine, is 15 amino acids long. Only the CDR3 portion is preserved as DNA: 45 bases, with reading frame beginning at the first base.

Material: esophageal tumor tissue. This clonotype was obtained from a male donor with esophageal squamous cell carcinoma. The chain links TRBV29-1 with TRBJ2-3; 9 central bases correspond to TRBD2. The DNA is TGCAGCGCCGGCCGGACTAGCGAGAATGGAGATACGCAGTATTTT. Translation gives CSAGRTSENGDTQYF.